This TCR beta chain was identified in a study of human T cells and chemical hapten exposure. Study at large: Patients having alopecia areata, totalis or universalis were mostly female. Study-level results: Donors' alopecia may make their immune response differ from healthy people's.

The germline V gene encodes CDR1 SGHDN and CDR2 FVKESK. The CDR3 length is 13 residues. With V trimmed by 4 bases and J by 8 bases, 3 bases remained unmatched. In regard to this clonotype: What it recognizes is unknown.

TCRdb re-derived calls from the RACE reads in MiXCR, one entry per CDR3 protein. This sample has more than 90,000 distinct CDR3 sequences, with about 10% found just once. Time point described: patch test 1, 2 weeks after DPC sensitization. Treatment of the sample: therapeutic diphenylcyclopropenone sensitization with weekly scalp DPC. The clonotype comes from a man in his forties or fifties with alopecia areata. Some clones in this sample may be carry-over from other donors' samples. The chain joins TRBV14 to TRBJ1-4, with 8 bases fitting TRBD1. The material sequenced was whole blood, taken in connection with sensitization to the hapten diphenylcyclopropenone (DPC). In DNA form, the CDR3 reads TGTGCCAGCAGCCGGGACAGGCAAGAAAAACTGTTTTTT. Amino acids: CASSRDRQEKLFF.